This T cell receptor beta chain is from a study of cytomegalovirus exposure and HLA in healthy donors. CDR1 and CDR2 (germline): KGHSH, LQKENI. CDR3 length: 17 amino acids. The V gene lost 3 bases and the J gene lost 8 bases, with 25 bases spanning the gap. The PCR used 60 Vbeta and 13 Jbeta primers. Profiled with immunoSEQ multiplex PCR; TCRdb holds only in-frame clones, not every one. This sample has roughly 200,000 clones, with more than 80% found just once. The chain has TRBV18 and TRBJ1-2; D may be TRBD1 (5 bases). The clonotype originates from a boy aged 5-17 years in good health and CMV-seronegative. Sequencing used PBMCs. DNA for the CDR3: TGTGCCAGCTCACCCTCCGACAGCAATCCCACTTTTTGGGGCTACACCTTC. This translates into CASSPSDSNPTFWGYTF.